These 17 T cell receptor beta chains originate from one sample sequenced in a study of OX40 agonist ivuxolimab in advanced cancers. Measured with immunoSEQ multiplex PCR; TCRdb has only the in-frame clones, and not every one. The data show about 69,000 clones, 80% to 95% seen once. The sequencing here drew on CD4+ or CD8+ T cells sorted from blood, taken in a trial of the OX40 agonist ivuxolimab. These receptor sequences come from an adult with an advanced solid tumor such as melanoma, head and neck, liver or kidney cancer.

This clone was picked up one time. This chain links TRBV7-3 with TRBJ2-2; 7 nucleotides agree with TRBD2. The germline CDR1 and CDR2 sequences are SGHTA and FQGTGA. The CDR3 is 16 amino acids. V shed 5 bases, J shed 5 bases, and the junction held 11 bases outside the gene matches. The CDR3 spells CASSRGVLMGTGELFF. CDR3 nucleotide sequence: TGTGCCAGCAGCCGGGGGGTCCTAATGGGGACCGGGGAGCTGTTTTTT.

This chain links TRBV5-1 with TRBJ2-7; D tentatively reads TRBD1 or TRBD2 (5 bases each). The CDR3 sequence is 14 residues long. The V and J ends lost 3 bases and 6 bases respectively, with 16 bases between them. Germline CDR1 and CDR2: SGHRS and YFSETQ. The DNA of the CDR3 is TGCGCCAGCAGCTCCGGTGGGACCCCCCGCGAGCAGTACTTC. It encodes CASSSGGTPREQYF.

The V call is TRBV4-1, the J call TRBJ1-2; 8 nucleotides line up with TRBD1. The V gene end was trimmed by 1 base and the J gene end by 6 bases; junction bases not matched to a gene: 7. This CDR3 has 15 residues. The germline V gene has CDR1 MGHRA and CDR2 YSYEKL. In DNA form, the CDR3 reads TGCGCCAGCAGCCAAGTGGACAGGGCTTTCGATGGCTACACCTTC. Its protein is CASSQVDRAFDGYTF.

The V and J genes are TRBV11-2 and TRBJ1-1; TRBD1 might be the D (6 bases). Deletions cut 3 bases from V and 5 bases from J, with 13 bases between. CDR3 length equals 14 residues. Germline V gene sequence: CDR1 SGHAT, CDR2 FQNNGV. CDR3 coding DNA: TGTGCCAGCAGCTTGAGGGGGGTGGAAACTGAAGCTTTCTTT. Amino acid sequence: CASSLRGVETEAFF.

The J gene is TRBJ1-1, the V gene TRBV5-5; D is undetermined. Trimming left V 2 bases short and J 0 bases short, with 8 bases between. The CDR3 totals 14 residues. Germline values: CDR1 SGHKS, CDR2 YYEKEE (reference sequence). The CDR3: CASSFPHLNTEAFF. CDR3 bases: TGTGCCAGCAGCTTTCCGCACCTGAACACTGAAGCTTTCTTT.

The chain uses TRBV11-3 and TRBJ2-7, with D possibly TRBD2 on 5 matching bases. V dropped 1 base and J dropped 2 bases, with 12 bases sitting between them. The CDR3 has 15 amino acids. Germline CDR1 SGHNT, CDR2 YENEEA. The CDR3 DNA sequence: TGTGCCAGCAGCTTAGGGACGGGGATGACCTACGAGCAGTACTTC. Translating gives CASSLGTGMTYEQYF.

The J gene is TRBJ2-1, the V gene TRBV27; tentative D call: TRBD1 (6 bases). V was shortened by 10 bases and J by 7 bases, with 26 bases between the two germline ends. Germline-derived CDR1 and CDR2 are MNHEY and SMNVEV (reference sequence). This CDR3 contains 16 residues. CDR3 DNA: TGTGCCACCGACACGGGCGACAGGATTGTAGGGAATGAGCAGTTCTTC. As protein: CATDTGDRIVGNEQFF.

V usage is TRBV5-4 and J usage is TRBJ2-7, with TRBD1 as a possible D gene (5 bases). CDR3 size: 14 residues. Trimming cost V 1 base and J 3 bases, with 11 bases left between them. Germline loops: CDR1 SGHNT, CDR2 YYREEE (reference sequence). CDR3 sequence (DNA): TGTGCCAGCAGCTTGCATGACAGAATCTACGAGCAGTACTTC. Protein product: CASSLHDRIYEQYF.

DNA of the CDR3: TGTGCCAGCAGCTTGGAGAGGGACCTGGGGGATACGCAGTATTTT. Translation gives CASSLERDLGDTQYF. The rearrangement joins TRBV5-4 to TRBJ2-3; tentatively, D is TRBD1 or TRBD2 (5 bases each). CDR1 is SGHNT, CDR2 YYREEE, per germline (reference sequence). With 0 bases removed from V and 6 bases from J, the gap between germline ends came to 14 bases. The CDR3 runs 15 residues.

The chain joins TRBV12-5 to TRBJ2-5; no firm D call. Matching the DNA end better, TRBJ2-7 makes the J call doubtful. The CDR3 loop spans 12 amino acids. Germline CDR1 reads LGHNT; CDR2 reads FRNRAP. CDR3 DNA: TGTGCTAGTGGTTTGAAAATATACGAGCAGTACTTC. Its protein product is CASGLKIYEQYF.

The V and J genes are TRBV19 and TRBJ2-6; weak D call: TRBD1 (5 bases). Trimming removed 6 bases from V and 4 bases from J, with 19 bases in between. This CDR3 has 17 amino acids. Germline V gives CDR1 LNHDA, CDR2 SQIVND (reference sequence). CDR3 residues: CASSHPAGLSGANVLTF. For the CDR3, the DNA is TGTGCCAGTAGCCACCCGGCAGGGCTCAGCGGGGCCAACGTCCTGACTTTC.

The chain uses TRBV27 and TRBJ2-3; no firm D call. Germline assignment: CDR1 MNHEY and CDR2 SMNVEV (reference sequence). Trimming took off 4 bases at V and 0 bases at J, with 11 bases between the two ends. The CDR3 is 15 residues long. The chain's CDR3 is CASSSPFRSTDTQYF. CDR3 bases: TGTGCCAGCAGTTCTCCGTTCCGAAGCACAGATACGCAGTATTTT.

J is TRBJ1-4 and V is TRBV6-1; 8 bases are a match to TRBD1. CDR3 length equals 15 residues. V dropped 7 bases and J dropped 8; count of bases not matched to a gene: 12. CDR1 and CDR2 from the germline V gene are MNHNS and SASEGT. The CDR3 loop is CASKKPGQGWEKLFF. CDR3 sequence (DNA): TGTGCCAGCAAGAAACCTGGACAGGGTTGGGAAAAACTGTTTTTT.

The rearrangement uses TRBV7-6 and TRBJ2-7; 7 nucleotides align to TRBD1. Trimming took 2 bases from V and 2 from J; bases not matched to a gene: 3. The germline V gene has CDR1 SGHVS and CDR2 FNYEAQ. The CDR3 length is 14 residues. The CDR3 DNA is TGTGCCAGCAGCTTATCGGGACAGACCTACGAGCAGTACTTC. Translation gives CASSLSGQTYEQYF.

The rearrangement uses TRBV7-3 and TRBJ2-3; no clear D. The germline CDR1 and CDR2 sequences are SGHTA and FQGTGA. The CDR3 contains 15 residues. V lost 2 bases, J lost 3 bases, and 12 bases lay in between. The CDR3 is CASSLAGAATDTQYF. The CDR3 coding sequence is TGTGCCAGCAGCTTAGCCGGAGCTGCGACAGATACGCAGTATTTT. Together with reference TRBV7-3 and TRBJ2-3, the CDR3 gives the full variable domain: GAGVSQTPSNKVTEKGKYVELRCDPISGHTALYWYRQSLGQGPEFLIYFQGTGAADDSGLPNDRFFAVRPEGSVSTLKIQRTERGDSAVYLCASSLAGAATDTQYFGPGTRLTVL.

The chain links TRBV5-1 to TRBJ2-7; tentatively, D is TRBD2 (5 bases). CDR1 is SGHRS and CDR2 is YFSETQ in the germline V gene. V was trimmed by 0 bases and J by 3 bases, leaving 10 bases between them. CDR3 length: 14 amino acids. The CDR3 reads CASSLAGENYEQYF. CDR3 DNA sequence: TGCGCCAGCAGCTTGGCTGGGGAGAACTACGAGCAGTACTTC.

The CDR3 DNA reads as TGTGCCAGCAGGTTAGCGGGATACCCCTACGAGCAGTACTTC. Amino acid sequence: CASRLAGYPYEQYF. J is TRBJ2-7 and V is TRBV28; TRBD2 aligns across 8 bases. The CDR3 runs to 14 residues. Trimming removed 6 bases from V and 2 bases from J; junction bases left unmatched: 6. Germline CDR1 MDHEN, CDR2 SYDVKM.